These T cell receptor beta chains were read from a single sample in a study of cytomegalovirus exposure and HLA in healthy donors. Data came from immunoSEQ multiplex PCR; TCRdb stores just in-frame clones and leaves some out. The profile shows some 150,000 clones, roughly 85% of them singletons. The specimen was PBMCs. These receptors all stem from a woman aged 50 to 60 in good health and CMV-seronegative. Each CDR3 is given with its conserved first and last residue. The order of the fields is CDR3 protein, CDR3 DNA, V gene, D gene, J gene, clone size. A D gene is named only where the DNA matches it firmly. Part of the rows lack a size; the others show once, few, many or a class for expanded clones.

CASRRDTQNTEAFF,TGTGCCAGCAGAAGAGACACCCAGAACACTGAAGCTTTCTTT,TRBV28,.,TRBJ1-1,few
CASSARAGAFPEQFF,TGTGCCAGCAGCGCCAGAGCGGGAGCCTTCCCCGAGCAGTTCTTC,TRBV11-2,TRBD2,TRBJ2-1,few
CASSEATGFQPQHF,TGTGCCAGCAGTGAAGCAACAGGGTTCCAGCCCCAGCATTTT,TRBV2,.,TRBJ1-5,.
CASSPFTSGTVSYNEQFF,TGTGCCAGCTCACCCTTCACTTCCGGGACTGTCTCCTACAATGAGCAGTTCTTC,TRBV18,.,TRBJ2-1,once
CASSVGLAVDNEQFF,TGTGCCAGCAGCGTCGGACTAGCGGTTGACAATGAGCAGTTCTTC,TRBV9,TRBD2,TRBJ2-1,.
CASSTGQGGSYEQYF,TGCGCCAGCAGCACGGGACAGGGGGGCTCCTACGAGCAGTACTTC,TRBV5-1,TRBD1,TRBJ2-7,.
CASSPRQGGNTEAFF,TGTGCCAGCTCACCCCGACAGGGTGGGAACACTGAAGCTTTCTTT,TRBV18,TRBD1,TRBJ1-1,.
CASSLATSGVGDTQYF,TGTGCCAGCAGCTTGGCGACTAGCGGGGTCGGGGATACGCAGTATTTT,TRBV5-4,TRBD2,TRBJ2-3,few
CASSRWPMTFGGETQYF,TGCGCCAGCAGCCGTTGGCCGATGACATTCGGAGGGGAGACCCAGTACTTC,TRBV5-1,.,TRBJ2-5,.
CAIDSPGNTIYF,TGTGCCATCGACAGTCCTGGAAACACCATATATTTT,TRBV10-3,.,TRBJ1-3,few
CASSQKTGLNEKLFF,TGTGCCAGCAGCCAAAAAACAGGGCTTAATGAAAAACTGTTTTTT,TRBV5-4,.,TRBJ1-4,few
CASAWDRGLIGELFF,TGCGCCAGCGCTTGGGACAGGGGGCTTATCGGGGAGCTGTTTTTT,TRBV5-1,TRBD1,TRBJ2-2,.
CASSLTGANIQYF,TGTGCCAGCAGCCTGACAGGGGCGAACATTCAGTACTTC,TRBV28,TRBD1,TRBJ2-4,.
CASSLTSGGPYNEQFF,TGTGCCAGCAGTCTTACTAGCGGGGGGCCCTACAATGAGCAGTTCTTC,TRBV28,TRBD2,TRBJ2-1,few
CASSFPGQGSHGYTF,TGTGCCAGCAGTTTCCCGGGACAGGGGAGCCATGGCTACACCTTC,TRBV28,TRBD1,TRBJ1-2,.
CASAPGQGKNIQYF,TGCGCCAGCGCTCCGGGACAGGGAAAAAACATTCAGTACTTC,TRBV5-1,TRBD1,TRBJ2-4,.
CASSADRAITGELFF,TGTGCCAGCAGTGCGGACAGGGCTATTACCGGGGAGCTGTTTTTT,TRBV2,TRBD1,TRBJ2-2,.
CASSFGGHSNTGELFF,TGTGCCAGCAGCTTTGGAGGCCATTCGAACACCGGGGAGCTGTTTTTT,TRBV11-3,.,TRBJ2-2,.
CASSQDGQQGRTYNEQFF,TGCGCCAGCAGCCAAGATGGCCAACAGGGGAGGACCTACAATGAGCAGTTCTTC,TRBV4-3,.,TRBJ2-1,.
CAISESTGGNNSPLHF,TGTGCCATCAGTGAGTCGACAGGGGGTAATAATTCACCCCTCCACTTT,TRBV10-3,TRBD1,TRBJ1-6,.
CASSLATTSPDTQYF,TGCGCCAGCAGCTTGGCCACGACTAGTCCAGATACGCAGTATTTT,TRBV5-1,.,TRBJ2-3,once
CASSIARQSYEQYF,TGTGCCAGTAGTATAGCCAGACAGTCCTACGAGCAGTACTTC,TRBV19,.,TRBJ2-7,.
CAISESRGNHEKLFF,TGTGCCATCAGTGAGTCGAGGGGGAACCATGAAAAACTGTTTTTT,TRBV10-3,.,TRBJ1-4,.
CASSTRGRTPESGYTF,TGTGCCAGTAGTACCCGTGGTCGAACCCCGGAGAGTGGCTACACCTTC,TRBV19,.,TRBJ1-2,.
CASSLSGGQTQYF,TGTGCCAGCAGCTTGTCAGGGGGACAGACCCAGTACTTC,TRBV5-4,TRBD1,TRBJ2-5,.
CASSTGGGETQYF,TGTGCCAGTAGCACAGGGGGAGGAGAGACCCAGTACTTC,TRBV19,TRBD1,TRBJ2-5,.
CASRYRGQGDEKLFF,TGTGCCAGCAGGTACAGGGGACAGGGGGATGAAAAACTGTTTTTT,TRBV6-6,TRBD1,TRBJ1-4,.
CASTDRGSMNTEAFF,TGTGCCAGCACGGACAGGGGTTCAATGAACACTGAAGCTTTCTTT,TRBV6-6,TRBD1,TRBJ1-1,.
CASSVTGGRGDTIYF,TGTGCCAGCAGCGTAACAGGGGGCCGAGGGGACACCATATATTTT,TRBV7-3,TRBD1,TRBJ1-3,once
CSAVQRTYNEQFF,TGCAGCGCGGTTCAGCGGACTTACAATGAGCAGTTCTTC,TRBV29-1,.,TRBJ2-1,.